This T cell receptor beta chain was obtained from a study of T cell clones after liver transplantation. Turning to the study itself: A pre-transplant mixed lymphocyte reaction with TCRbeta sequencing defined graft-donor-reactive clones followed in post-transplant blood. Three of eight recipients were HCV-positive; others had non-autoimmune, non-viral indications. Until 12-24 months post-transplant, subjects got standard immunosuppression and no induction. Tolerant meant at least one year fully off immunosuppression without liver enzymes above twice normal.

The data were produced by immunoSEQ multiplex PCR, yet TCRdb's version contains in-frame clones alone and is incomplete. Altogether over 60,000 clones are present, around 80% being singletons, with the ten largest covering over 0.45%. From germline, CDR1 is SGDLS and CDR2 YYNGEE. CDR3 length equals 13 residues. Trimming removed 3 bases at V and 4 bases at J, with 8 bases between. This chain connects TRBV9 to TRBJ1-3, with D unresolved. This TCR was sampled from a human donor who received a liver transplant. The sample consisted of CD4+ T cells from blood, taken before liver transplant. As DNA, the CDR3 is TGTGCCAGCAGCGCTCCTTCCGGAAACACCATATATTTT. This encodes CASSAPSGNTIYF.